This record looks at one T cell receptor (beta chain) sequence and its context. The antigen it recognizes is unknown. Per-nucleotide qualities are absent, and no much larger clonotype sits a single base away. The source of the sample is a study of neoadjuvant anti-PD-1 for oral cavity cancer (dated by TCRdb to the early 2020s). In terms of the full investigation: Three to four biweekly doses of nivolumab at 3 mg/kg were mostly administered to patients before curative-intent surgical resection. A fourth nivolumab dose was given around day 43 to patients without progression, and definitive surgical resection was performed in those patients on days 50-56. Patients with complete response, partial response or stable disease by RECIST 1.1 were defined as responders, whereas patients with progression were defined as non-responders. An approximately 33% response rate was observed in the parent correlative cohort, in which more than 9 patients were included. Study-wide conclusions, independent of this receptor: After neoadjuvant nivolumab, T cell clonality (Gini index) in PBMCs was significantly higher in non-responders than in responders. Only a few patients per response group were included in the TCR analyses, and larger cohorts for validation were called for by the authors. A higher pretreatment blood Treg/Th17 ratio correlated with both higher pretreatment blood TCRbeta clonality and lower post-treatment tumor TCRbeta clonality.

Explained via the paper, the time point label denotes: after neoadjuvant nivolumab, at surgical resection. The patients had newly diagnosed stage II-IVA oral cavity squamous cell carcinoma and had not received any prior systemic or radiation treatment. The cohort was made up of patients with locally advanced, HPV-negative oral cavity squamous cell carcinoma. No culture maintenance or expansion was done, as the peripheral blood mononuclear cells went straight to analysis. Samples came from a longitudinal correlative study of a single-arm phase II trial of neoadjuvant nivolumab in oral cavity squamous cell carcinoma. Subject-matched pre- and post-treatment PBMCs and tumors from three responders and three non-responders underwent genomic DNA-based TCRbeta sequencing. Peripheral blood mononuclear cells were drawn once before nivolumab treatment and a second time after treatment, when surgery took place. Genomic DNA was isolated from PBMCs using the Maxwell RSC DNA from Cells kit.

The germline V gene encodes CDR1 MNHNS and CDR2 SASEGT. The CDR3 spans 15 residues, from the cysteine through the phenylalanine. The entry retains the CDR3 DNA only, 45 bases that are in frame from base 1. V is trimmed back by 3 bases and J by 4 bases, and the junction contains 9 bases that no gene match accounts for. PBMC libraries used mostly 480 ng of input genomic DNA for deep sequencing, with six replicates per sample. Following the manufacturer's instructions, the team built TCRbeta libraries using the immunoSEQ hsTCRbeta kit. The finished libraries were brought together in one pool at approximately 3 nM, which was then read using an Illumina NovaSeq 6000 S4 flow cell. The published analysis was carried out like this. Raw data preprocessing and quality control were performed with the immunoSEQ Analyzer. The analysis was limited to productive rearrangements, and each clonotype was defined by a unique CDR3 amino acid sequence. Repertoire clonality was estimated as the Gini-Simpson index, computed with the R package tcR. Student's t test was used to compare Gini indices, while Pearson correlation assessed associations with tumor size change. TCRdb holds this immuneACCESS table with in-frame rearrangements only. Some clones are missing; in checked studies, unresolved V genes explain under half, and the rest has no known cause. The V and J calls and the clone size are those of that table, but D and trimming were determined from the DNA. This sample holds about 8,000 clones; roughly 71% were observed only once. About 2.8% of the sample comes from the top ten.

Sequencing used PBMCs, obtained after nivolumab (anti-PD-1) treatment. The source of this sequence is a person between 40 and 85 years old with oral cavity squamous cell carcinoma. The receptor chain draws on TRBV6-1 and TRBJ2-7; the junction holds 7 bases that match TRBD2. Read as DNA, the sequence is TGTGCCAGCAGTGAGAGCGGGGACGGGGGGTACGAGCAGTACTTC. It translates as CASSESGDGGYEQYF.